The 27 T cell receptor beta chains given below trace back to one sample, sequenced in a study of PD-L1 blockade in urothelial cancer. Only in-frame clones appear in the TCRdb table, and some are missing; sequencing was by immunoSEQ multiplex PCR. The sample shows some 30,000 clones, over 70% of them seen only once. This sample comprised PBMCs, obtained around atezolizumab (anti-PD-L1) treatment. These receptors all come from a man aged 50-60 years with urothelial cancer.

This clone was detected only once. The rearrangement joins TRBV25-1 to TRBJ2-7; D might be TRBD1 (6 bases). V was pared by 8 bases and J by 9 bases, with 20 bases between. Germline V gene lookup returns CDR1 MGHDK and CDR2 SYGVNS. CDR3 length equals 13 residues. The CDR3 loop is CASAREPGDGQYF. As DNA, the CDR3 is TGTGCCAGCGCTAGGGAACCAGGGGACGGGCAGTACTTC.

This clone was seen once. The chain couples TRBV28 to TRBJ2-5; TRBD2 matches 10 bases. Looked up from germline, CDR1 is MDHEN and CDR2 is SYDVKM. This CDR3 has 17 amino acids. V lost 0 bases, J lost 2 bases, and 6 bases stayed unmatched. DNA of the CDR3: TGTGCCAGCAGTTTATGGGGTAGCGGGAGGCCGCAAGAGACCCAGTACTTC. It codes for CASSLWGSGRPQETQYF.

This clone came up a few times. The V call is TRBV28, the J call TRBJ2-7; D might be TRBD1 (6 bases). Germline CDR1 is MDHEN and CDR2 is SYDVKM. This CDR3 is 13 amino acids long. Trimming left V 6 bases short and J 1 base short, with 10 bases between. CDR3 sequence reads: CASRRQASYEQYF. In DNA, the CDR3 is TGTGCCAGCAGGAGACAGGCTTCCTACGAGCAGTACTTC.

The J gene is TRBJ1-4, the V gene TRBV28, with 9 bases matching TRBD1. Germline V gene sequence: CDR1 MDHEN, CDR2 SYDVKM. CDR3 length: 15 residues. Trimming took 7 bases from V and 7 from J; bases not matched to a gene: 10. The CDR3 sequence is CASTLGTGSREKLFF. The CDR3 DNA is TGTGCCAGCACCCTGGGGACAGGGAGTCGTGAAAAACTGTTTTTT.

CDR3 bases: TGTGCCAGCAGCCAAGAGGGGGGGACAGGGGCGATGGAGACCCAGTACTTC. Encoded protein: CASSQEGGTGAMETQYF. The V call is TRBV4-2, the J call TRBJ2-5; 10 bases are a match to TRBD1. The CDR3 extends over 17 amino acids. Germline V gene sequence: CDR1 LGHNA, CDR2 YNFKEQ. The trim removed 0 bases at V and 5 bases at J, leaving 9 bases unmatched.

This clone is medium-sized. The V gene is TRBV14, the J gene TRBJ1-4, with TRBD1 matching over 10 bases. This CDR3 has 16 residues. The V and J ends lost 0 bases and 8 bases, in that order; junction bases with no gene match: 6. Per the germline V gene, CDR1 is SGHDN and CDR2 is FVKESK. The CDR3 reads CASSQDLGQGNEKLFF. DNA of the CDR3: TGTGCCAGCAGCCAAGATCTGGGACAGGGGAACGAAAAACTGTTTTTT. Using reference TRBV14 and TRBJ1-4 for the parts outside the CDR3, the full variable domain is EAGVTQFPSHSVIEKGQTVTLRCDPISGHDNLYWYRRVMGKEIKFLLHFVKESKQDESGMPNNRFLAERTGGTYSTLKVQPAELEDSGVYFCASSQDLGQGNEKLFFGSGTQLSVL.

V usage is TRBV5-4 and J usage is TRBJ2-5; 9 bases align to TRBD1. The CDR3 is 14 residues long. V was pared by 5 bases and J by 2 bases, with 4 bases of the junction left unmatched. Germline-derived CDR1 and CDR2 are SGHNT and YYREEE (reference sequence). CDR3 DNA sequence: TGTGCCAGCAGTCGACAGGGGGAGCAAGAGACCCAGTACTTC. Its protein product is CASSRQGEQETQYF.

The chain couples TRBV5-1 to TRBJ2-7; 8 nucleotides agree with TRBD1. The CDR3 covers 14 residues. With V trimmed by 4 bases and J by 2 bases, 5 bases remained unmatched. CDR1 SGHRS and CDR2 YFSETQ come from the germline V gene. In DNA, the CDR3 is TGCGCCAGCAGCCTCGGGACAGGACCCTACGAGCAGTACTTC. It is translated as CASSLGTGPYEQYF.

Concerning this clone itself: At one of its ends the junction is not consistent with the germline gene, which may arise from a read error. The J gene is TRBJ2-2, the V gene TRBV13, with D possibly matching TRBD2 (7 bases). This CDR3 contains 18 residues. CDR1 PRHDT and CDR2 FYEKMQ come from the germline V gene (reference sequence). CDR3 coding DNA: TGTGCCAGCAGCTTAAGGGAAGGGGGACTACCTCACATGGGGGAGCTGCTTTTT. Its protein is CASSLREGGLPHMGELLF. Full variable domain (outside the CDR3, taken from reference TRBV13 and TRBJ2-2): AAGVIQSPRHLIKEKRETATLKCYPIPRHDTVYWYQQGPGQDPQFLISFYEKMQSDKGSIPDRFSAQQFSDYHSELNMSSLELGDSALYFCASSLREGGLPHMGELLFGEGSRLTVL.

V is TRBV5-6 and J is TRBJ1-5, with D unresolved. Germline assignment: CDR1 SGHDT and CDR2 YYEEEE. V was pared by 3 bases and J by 1 base, with 11 bases between. This CDR3 contains 15 residues. The CDR3 region has the DNA TGTGCCAGCAGCTACGACGCGGGGAGCAATCAGCCCCAGCATTTT. Translation: CASSYDAGSNQPQHF.

This clone was detected once. J is TRBJ2-2 and V is TRBV27; TRBD1 matches 7 bases. V shed 5 bases, J shed 3 bases, and the junction held 12 bases outside the gene matches. Germline V gene sequence: CDR1 MNHEY, CDR2 SMNVEV (reference sequence). This CDR3 is 17 amino acids long. The DNA for the CDR3 is TGTGCCAGCAGTCCCTACGCGGACAGGACCTACACCGGGGAGCTGTTTTTT. Encoded protein: CASSPYADRTYTGELFF.

CDR3 residues: CASSLSRSNEKLFF. DNA for the CDR3: TGTGCCAGCAGTCTTAGCCGGTCCAATGAAAAACTGTTTTTT. The rearrangement links TRBV27 to TRBJ1-4; D not certain. V was pared by 5 bases and J by 5 bases, with 12 bases between. This CDR3 region has 14 residues. CDR1 is MNHEY, CDR2 SMNVEV, per germline (reference sequence). Full variable domain (missing parts from reference TRBV27 and TRBJ1-4): EAQVTQNPRYLITVTGKKLTVTCSQNMNHEYMSWYRQDPGLGLRQIYYSMNVEVTDKGDVPEGYKVSRKEKRNFPLILESPSPNQTSLYFCASSLSRSNEKLFFGSGTQLSVL.

The V call is TRBV25-1, the J call TRBJ1-2; 9 bases match TRBD1. CDR1 and CDR2 (germline): MGHDK, SYGVNS. J was trimmed by 4 bases and V by 4 bases; bases with no gene match: 10. The CDR3 is 16 amino acids. CDR3 nucleotides: TGTGCCAGCAGTGGCGCCGGGACAGGGAACCTCTATGGCTACACCTTC. It is translated as CASSGAGTGNLYGYTF.

The chain is built from TRBV6-5 and TRBJ2-3, with TRBD2 matching over 8 bases. Germline CDR1 MNHEY, CDR2 SVGAGI. V was pared by 2 bases and J by 0 bases, with 1 base of the junction left unmatched. The CDR3 loop spans 15 amino acids. The CDR3 reads CASSYRGGSTDTQYF. The DNA for the CDR3 is TGTGCCAGCAGTTACCGCGGGGGGAGCACAGATACGCAGTATTTT.

The V and J genes are TRBV9 and TRBJ2-5; 10 nucleotides agree with TRBD2. The CDR3 extends over 15 amino acids. V shed 4 bases, J shed 2 bases, and the junction held 5 bases outside the gene matches. Per germline, CDR1 SGDLS and CDR2 YYNGEE. In DNA form, the CDR3 reads TGTGCCAGCAGCTCTAGCGGGAGCCTACAAGAGACCCAGTACTTC. Protein product: CASSSSGSLQETQYF.

The CDR3 region is CAISDQFLTFF. The DNA for the CDR3 is TGTGCCATCAGTGACCAGTTTCTGACTTTCTTT. This chain links TRBV10-3 with TRBJ1-1; D gene unclear. V was shortened by 3 bases and J by 12 bases, with 11 bases between the two germline ends. Germline V gene sequence: CDR1 ENHRY, CDR2 SYGVKD. CDR3 length: 11 residues.

This clone has a handful of counts. V is TRBV4-2 and J is TRBJ2-2; possibly TRBD2 for D (6 bases). There are 15 residues in the CDR3. Trimming took off 0 bases at V and 9 bases at J, with 14 bases between the two ends. The germline V gene encodes CDR1 LGHNA and CDR2 YNFKEQ. CDR3 in amino acids: CASSQDLREMRELFF. CDR3 sequence (DNA): TGTGCCAGCAGCCAAGATTTGCGGGAAATGAGGGAGCTGTTTTTT.

V is TRBV7-2 and J is TRBJ2-1; a possible D gene is TRBD2 (6 bases). CDR1 and CDR2 (germline): SGHTA, FQGNSA. Trimming took off 4 bases at V and 9 bases at J, with 13 bases between the two ends. The length of the CDR3 is 13 residues. This chain's CDR3 is CASSSRLDREQFF. DNA for the CDR3: TGTGCCAGCAGCTCCCGACTAGATCGTGAGCAGTTCTTC.

The chain combines TRBV27 with TRBJ2-3; a weak D match, TRBD2 (6 bases). V lost 7 bases and J lost 2, with 13 bases in between. This CDR3 comprises 14 residues. Looked up from germline, CDR1 is MNHEY and CDR2 is SMNVEV (reference sequence). The CDR3 protein is CASNQRALTDTQYF. As DNA, the CDR3 is TGTGCCAGCAATCAGCGGGCCCTCACAGATACGCAGTATTTT.

V and J are TRBV19 and TRBJ1-2; D is perhaps TRBD1 (6 bases). CDR3 length: 15 amino acids. Germline CDR1 and CDR2: LNHDA and SQIVND (reference sequence). Trimming stripped 5 bases from V and 4 bases from J, with 17 bases between. This CDR3 reads CASSASLDSLYGYTF. In DNA, the CDR3 is TGTGCCAGTAGTGCATCCCTGGACAGTCTCTATGGCTACACCTTC.

The chain carries TRBV18 and TRBJ2-1, with 7 bases that match TRBD2. V lost 0 bases and J lost 5; bases outside the gene matches: 7. Germline V gene lookup returns CDR1 KGHSH and CDR2 LQKENI. This CDR3 comprises 16 residues. CDR3 sequence: CASSPPAGAQHNEQFF. In nucleotides, the CDR3 is TGTGCCAGCTCACCACCGGCGGGAGCCCAACACAATGAGCAGTTCTTC.

The chain links TRBV5-4 to TRBJ2-5; 8 positions match TRBD2. The CDR3 has 17 residues. The germline CDR1 and CDR2 sequences are SGHNT and YYREEE (reference sequence). J was trimmed by 7 bases and V by 3 bases; bases with no gene match: 17. CDR3: CASSSPGLEQRLGTQYF. CDR3 DNA: TGTGCCAGCAGCTCGCCGGGACTAGAGCAACGTCTAGGGACCCAGTACTTC.

The chain combines TRBV10-3 with TRBJ2-2; D remains unclear. The CDR3 spans 15 residues. V lost 4 bases and J 3 bases, leaving 12 bases between the germline ends. Germline values: CDR1 ENHRY, CDR2 SYGVKD. For the CDR3, the DNA is TGTGCCATCAGTGTAAAAAGCTCGGACACCGGGGAGCTGTTTTTT. It encodes CAISVKSSDTGELFF.

This clone was counted a single time. The rearrangement uses TRBV5-6 and TRBJ2-1; 10 bases are a match to TRBD2. Unmatched junction bases numbered 10, after V lost 4 bases and J lost 6 bases. CDR1 is SGHDT and CDR2 is YYEEEE in the germline V gene. This CDR3 region has 16 residues. CDR3 protein: CASSGPGTSVVNEQFF. The CDR3, as DNA: TGTGCCAGCAGCGGACCCGGGACTAGCGTAGTCAATGAGCAGTTCTTC.

This chain joins TRBV9 and TRBJ2-5; D perhaps matches TRBD1 (6 bases). V was pared by 0 bases and J by 5 bases, with 14 bases between. The CDR3 loop spans 15 amino acids. CDR1 and CDR2 from the germline V gene are SGDLS and YYNGEE. CDR3 bases: TGTGCCAGCAGCGTAGGTAACAGGGTGCCGGAGACCCAGTACTTC. Translation: CASSVGNRVPETQYF.

This clone was seen a handful of times. The chain has TRBV19 and TRBJ1-6; TRBD1 is a possible D gene (6 bases). V was shortened by 7 bases and J by 6 bases, with 16 bases between the two germline ends. The CDR3 totals 15 residues. The germline gives CDR1 LNHDA, CDR2 SQIVND (reference sequence). In DNA form, the CDR3 reads TGTGCCAGTACCCAGGGGTCAAGCACTAATTCACCCCTCCACTTT. Its translation is CASTQGSSTNSPLHF.

The rearrangement joins TRBV7-9 to TRBJ2-7; 7 bases agree with TRBD1. Germline V CDR1 and CDR2: SEHNR, FQNEAQ (reference sequence). Trimming cost V 3 bases and J 3 bases; bases outside gene matches: 5. The CDR3 spans 14 residues. CDR3 residues: CASSFGDRVYEQYF. In nucleotides, the CDR3 is TGTGCCAGCAGCTTTGGGGACAGAGTCTACGAGCAGTACTTC.